The entry that follows covers one T cell receptor (beta chain) sequence. The record originates from a study of blood T cells in healthy people across ages. Germline trimming cut 7 bases from V and 0 bases from J; bases unmatched to any gene: 4. Looked up from germline, CDR1 is DFQATT and CDR2 is SNEGSKA (reference sequence). The CDR3 covers 13 residues. The authors ran a second PCR of about 7 to 12 cycles using a sample-barcoded 5' primer and a J-beta primer mix. In TCRdb, the 5' RACE reads were re-called with MiXCR into one record per CDR3 protein. The sample carries hundreds of thousands of distinct CDR3 sequences, roughly 41% recorded once.

V usage is TRBV20-1 and J usage is TRBJ2-3; the match to TRBD1 covers 7 bases. The sequenced material came from blood. The sequence came from a man older than 75 in good health. This CDR3 is CSETGQSTDTQYF. The CDR3, as DNA: TGCAGTGAAACGGGACAGAGCACAGATACGCAGTATTTT.